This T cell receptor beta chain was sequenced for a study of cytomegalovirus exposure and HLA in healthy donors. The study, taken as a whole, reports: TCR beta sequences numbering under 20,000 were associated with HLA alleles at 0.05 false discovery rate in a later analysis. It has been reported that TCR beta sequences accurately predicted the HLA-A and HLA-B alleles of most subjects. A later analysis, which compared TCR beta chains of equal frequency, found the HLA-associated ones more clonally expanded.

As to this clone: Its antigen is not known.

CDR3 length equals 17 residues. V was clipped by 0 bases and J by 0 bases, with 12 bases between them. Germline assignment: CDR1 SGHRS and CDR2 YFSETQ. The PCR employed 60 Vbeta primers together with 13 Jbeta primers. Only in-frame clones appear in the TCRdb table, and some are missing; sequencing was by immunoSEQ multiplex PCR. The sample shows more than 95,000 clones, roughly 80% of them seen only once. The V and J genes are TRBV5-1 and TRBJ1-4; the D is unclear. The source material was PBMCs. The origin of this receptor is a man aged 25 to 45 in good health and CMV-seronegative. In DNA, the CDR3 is TGCGCCAGCAGCTTGGGAGGAATTGGTACAACTAATGAAAAACTGTTTTTT. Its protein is CASSLGGIGTTNEKLFF.